This section outlines one TCR beta chain sequence together with its context. The antigen is not known. The CDR3 sequence is 15 residues long. Germline V CDR1 and CDR2: SGHVS, FQNEAQ. Trimming removed 5 bases at V and 4 bases at J, with 15 bases between. These data originate in a study of shared clonotypes between healthy human individuals. The assay was immunoSEQ multiplex PCR, and TCRdb's table has in-frame clones only and misses some. The sample shows more than 2,000,000 clones, about 92% of them seen only once. Whole-study results and caveats: Larger estimated richness was generally recorded for naive subsets relative to memory subsets.

The sequence came from a man aged 18 to 30 in good health. Specimen: naive CD4+ T cells sorted from blood. Subset meaning: CD45RA+ positively selected. The chain recombines TRBV7-8 with TRBJ2-1, with a weak D call TRBD2 (6 bases). CDR3 nucleotides: TGTGCCAGCAGCGGAAGGACTACCTCTTACAATGAGCAGTTCTTC. Translated, it gives CASSGRTTSYNEQFF.